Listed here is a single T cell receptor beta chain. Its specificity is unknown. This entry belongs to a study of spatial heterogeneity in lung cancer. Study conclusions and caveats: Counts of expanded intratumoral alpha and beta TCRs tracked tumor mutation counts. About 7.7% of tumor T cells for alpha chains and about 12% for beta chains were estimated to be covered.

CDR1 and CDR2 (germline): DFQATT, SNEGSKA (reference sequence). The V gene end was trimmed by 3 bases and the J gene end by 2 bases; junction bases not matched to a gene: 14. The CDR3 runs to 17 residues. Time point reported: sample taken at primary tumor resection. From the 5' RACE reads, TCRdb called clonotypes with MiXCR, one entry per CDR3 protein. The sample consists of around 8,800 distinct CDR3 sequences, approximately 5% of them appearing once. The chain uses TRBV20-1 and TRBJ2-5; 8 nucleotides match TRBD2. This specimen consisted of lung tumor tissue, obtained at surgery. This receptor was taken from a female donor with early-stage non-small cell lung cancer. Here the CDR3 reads CSASPLPASGSQETQYF. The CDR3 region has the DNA TGCAGTGCTAGCCCCCTCCCCGCCAGCGGGAGTCAAGAGACCCAGTACTTC.